This TCR beta chain stems from a study of cytomegalovirus exposure and HLA in healthy donors. Study summary: According to later analysis, the same platform produced the roughly 110 validation and approximately 630 first-cohort repertoires. Findings and caveats of the study: According to the study, 160 or so TCR beta chains were cytomegalovirus-associated.

This table comes from immunoSEQ multiplex PCR, and its TCRdb copy is limited to in-frame clones, with some not included. The sample shows over 45,000 clones, around 90% of them seen only once. This clone was seen a few times. The antigen is unknown. This CDR3 has 16 residues. The V and J ends lost 0 bases and 2 bases respectively, with 14 bases between them. Germline CDR1 SGDLS, CDR2 YYNGEE. This receptor was taken from a woman in her 30s in good health and CMV-seronegative. The specimen sequenced was PBMCs. The genes are TRBV9 and TRBJ1-1, with D hard to call. CDR3 DNA sequence: TGTGCCAGCAGCGTAGGACACCGAGATGTTAACACTGAAGCTTTCTTT. Translated, it gives CASSVGHRDVNTEAFF.